This T cell receptor (beta chain) appears in the sequencing data of a study of blood T cell repertoires in COVID-19. The wider study: Sites across the United States, Italy and Spain contributed samples from acute and convalescent COVID-19.

This clone was found once. The study recruited people aged about 18 to 95 years across about two dozen US areas. Germline V gene data show CDR1 as PRHDT and CDR2 as FYEKMQ (reference sequence). The CDR3 contains 16 residues. J was trimmed by 2 bases and V by 6 bases; bases with no gene match: 11. Some clones are missing from TCRdb's copy, which holds only in-frame ones; the method was immunoSEQ multiplex PCR. The sample shows a few hundred thousand clones, about 90% of them seen only once. This TCR was sampled from a woman aged 30 to 39 who had recovered from COVID-19. The chain recombines TRBV13 with TRBJ2-3; 7 positions agree with TRBD1. Sequencing was done on a sample of PBMCs or T cells enriched from blood (not recorded which). Here the CDR3 DNA reads TGTGCCAGCAGTTCTAAGCAGGGGGTAGACACAGATACGCAGTATTTT. It translates to CASSSKQGVDTDTQYF.